This TCR beta chain was sequenced in a study of early T cells in non-severe SARS-CoV-2 infection (dated by TCRdb to 2020 to 2023). In terms of the full investigation: TCR sequencing used bulk RNA from unsorted whole blood, so alpha and beta chains could not be paired. What the study reported, not specific to this receptor: VDJdb matching was skewed toward anti-spike CD8 responses and likely underestimated virus-specific expansions, missing private and CD4 specificities.

Libraries came from 5' RACE. These reads were obtained on a NextSeq 500. Unique molecular identifiers were attached to individual cDNA molecules in the TCR library protocol so that sequencing error and PCR bias could be corrected. Sequencing covered both TCR alpha and beta chains, and within each sample the abundances of alpha and beta sequences were tightly co-correlated. From the authors' description of their analysis: Decombinator V4 was used to perform V gene, J gene and CDR3 annotation of TCR sequences. Expanded TCRs were defined as changing significantly between any two time points under a Poisson model with p below 0.0001. TCR abundances were normalised to the total number of TCRs sequenced per sample and expressed as counts per million. TRAV1-2 paired with TRAJ12, TRAJ20 or TRAJ33 defined MAIT TCRs, while TRAV10 paired with TRAJ18 defined iNKT TCRs. A search of VDJdb, accessed on 1 November 2021, was run for TCRs annotated to CMV, EBV and SARS-CoV-2, with TCRs annotated for multiple antigens excluded. Using fastp trimming at Q25 and MiXCR clonotype assembly, TCRdb reanalyzed the public sequencing data and kept in-frame beta chains. Every distinct CDR3 protein forms one entry, paired with its most common genes and DNA. Here the V and J calls rest on TCRdb's processing, not on the authors' analysis. Here the sample has tens of thousands of distinct CDR3 sequences; over 4% occur a single time. Approximately 5.4% of the sample is in the top ten clones.

V is shortened by 1 base, J by 2 bases, and the region joining them spans 6 bases. Taken from the germline V gene, the CDR1 and CDR2 loops are SGHVS and FQNEAQ. The CDR3 runs 14 amino acids, cysteine and phenylalanine included. Only the CDR3 part of the read is kept: 42 bases, read in frame from the first base. This clonotype was seen at least ten times. The target of this receptor is not known. No per-base quality is available; no much larger clone lies one base away. This was a case-control study nested in a cohort of healthcare workers in London, UK, who had nasopharyngeal swab PCR tests and blood samples taken every week. Healthcare workers were enrolled in the week of the UK lockdown, from 23 to 31 March 2020, and were followed every week for up to roughly 15 weeks.

Material for sequencing was whole blood. The TCR sequence derives from an adult who was a healthcare worker with PCR-confirmed SARS-CoV-2 infection or an uninfected control (not recorded which). Recombination joined TRBV7-8 with TRBJ2-1; the D gene remains uncertain. The base sequence is TGTGCCAGCAGCTTAGACGTAGCCTACAATGAGCAGTTCTTC. It translates to CASSLDVAYNEQFF.